The 10 T cell receptor beta chains below come from one sample, sequenced in a study of T cells after yellow fever vaccination. TCRdb re-analysed the 5' RACE reads in MiXCR, keeping a single row per CDR3 protein. Of about 260,000 distinct CDR3 sequences in the sample, 10% to 15% were seen once. This material consisted of CD4+ T cells sorted from PBMCs, taken 45 days after the yellow fever booster vaccination. Every receptor here comes from a man younger than 45 who received the YFV17D yellow fever vaccine.

The chain is built from TRBV6-2 or TRBV6-3 and TRBJ2-2, with TRBD2 matching over 10 bases. CDR1 and CDR2 from the germline V gene are MNHEY and SVGEGT. CDR3 length equals 20 residues. The V and J ends lost 0 bases and 0 bases, in that order; junction bases with no gene match: 10. CDR3 DNA sequence: TGTGCCAGCAGTTACTCGAGTCCAAGCGGGAGGGCCACGAACACCGGGGAGCTGTTTTTT. This codes for CASSYSSPSGRATNTGELFF.

The chain has TRBV6-1 and TRBJ2-5, with TRBD2 matching 8 bases. The germline gives CDR1 MNHNS, CDR2 SASEGT. The CDR3 contains 14 residues. V was pared by 7 bases and J by 14 bases, with 18 bases of the junction left unmatched. CDR3 in amino acids: CASKPSAGGPGFYF. The DNA of the CDR3 is TGTGCCAGCAAGCCTTCTGCGGGAGGACCCGGCTTTTACTTC.

This clonotype was detected a few times. The rearrangement uses TRBV6-1 and TRBJ1-2; 7 nucleotides align to TRBD1. The CDR3 consists of 12 residues. J was trimmed by 8 bases and V by 4 bases; bases with no gene match: 4. From germline, CDR1 is MNHNS and CDR2 SASEGT. The CDR3 bases are TGTGCCAGCAGTGGACAGGGCTACGGCTACACCTTC. It codes for CASSGQGYGYTF.

The sample holds a few counts of this clonotype. This chain uses TRBV5-4 with TRBJ2-5; 7 bases are shared with TRBD2. Trimming at V came to 4 bases and at J to 4 bases, leaving 13 bases not matched to a gene. Germline CDR1 is SGHNT and CDR2 is YYREEE (reference sequence). The CDR3 totals 16 residues. CDR3 sequence reads: CASSPGLIPEGETQYF. The CDR3 nucleotides are TGTGCCAGCAGCCCGGGACTAATCCCAGAGGGAGAGACCCAGTACTTC.

This clonotype was detected a few times. The chain couples TRBV9 to TRBJ2-7; TRBD2 matches at 12 bases. V lost 3 bases and J lost 2; bases outside the gene matches: 3. CDR1 SGDLS and CDR2 YYNGEE come from the germline V gene. CDR3 length equals 15 residues. As DNA, the CDR3 is TGTGCCAGCAGCGGGGGACTAGCGGGTACCTACGAGCAGTACTTC. Translating it yields CASSGGLAGTYEQYF.

This clonotype was recorded a few times. CDR3 amino acids: CAIRDSLGEQYF. The CDR3 nucleotides read TGTGCCATCCGGGACTCCCTCGGCGAGCAGTACTTC. The V and J genes are TRBV10-3 and TRBJ2-7; D might be TRBD2 (6 bases). The CDR3 extends over 12 amino acids. Germline assignment: CDR1 ENHRY and CDR2 SYGVKD. Trimming stripped 8 bases from V and 6 bases from J, with 14 bases between.

The rearrangement joins TRBV20-1 to TRBJ1-1; no definite D call. This CDR3 spans 11 amino acids. The germline V gene has CDR1 DFQATT and CDR2 SNEGSKA (reference sequence). Trimming left V 6 bases short and J 5 bases short, with 10 bases between. CDR3 protein: CSAPGMTEAFF. The DNA for the CDR3 is TGCAGTGCCCCCGGGATGACTGAAGCTTTCTTT.

Only a few counts were recorded for this clonotype. The rearrangement uses TRBV7-9 and TRBJ2-4; D uncertain. With 5 bases removed from V and 1 base from J, the gap between germline ends came to 12 bases. The CDR3 is made up of 15 amino acids. The V gene's germline CDR1 is SEHNR and CDR2 FQNEAQ (reference sequence). The CDR3 DNA sequence: TGTGCCAGCAGCCCTGCTGGGTGGGCCAAAAACATTCAGTACTTC. It yields the protein CASSPAGWAKNIQYF.

The rearrangement uses TRBV27 and TRBJ2-6, with D perhaps TRBD1 (6 bases). The germline V gene encodes CDR1 MNHEY and CDR2 SMNVEV (reference sequence). The V gene lost 6 bases and the J gene lost 0 bases, with 27 bases spanning the gap. The CDR3 sequence is 21 residues long. DNA for the CDR3: TGTGCCAGCAGCTCCAGGGTAGGGGGTGCGCGGAAGAGCTCTGGGGCCAACGTCCTGACTTTC. It yields the protein CASSSRVGGARKSSGANVLTF.

This clonotype was seen a few times. The chain is built from TRBV6-2 or TRBV6-3 and TRBJ2-3; 10 bases match TRBD1. CDR1 is MNHEY, CDR2 SVGEGT, per germline. The CDR3 extends over 14 amino acids. Trimming cost V 8 bases and J 3 bases; bases outside gene matches: 5. The CDR3 sequence: CASARDRGTDTQYF. The DNA for the CDR3 is TGTGCCAGCGCGAGGGACAGGGGAACAGATACGCAGTATTTT.